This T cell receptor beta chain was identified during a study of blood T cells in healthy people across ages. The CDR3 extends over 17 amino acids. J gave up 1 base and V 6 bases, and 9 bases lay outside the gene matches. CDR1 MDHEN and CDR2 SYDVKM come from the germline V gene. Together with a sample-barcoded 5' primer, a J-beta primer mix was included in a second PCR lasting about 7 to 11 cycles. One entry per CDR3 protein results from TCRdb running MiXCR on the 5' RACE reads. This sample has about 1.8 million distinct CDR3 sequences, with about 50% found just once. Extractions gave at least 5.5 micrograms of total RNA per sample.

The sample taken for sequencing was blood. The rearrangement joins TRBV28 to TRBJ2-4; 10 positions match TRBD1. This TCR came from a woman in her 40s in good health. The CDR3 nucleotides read TGTGCCAGCAGCCGGGACAGGGGAATTGGGGCCAAAAACATTCAGTACTTC. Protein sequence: CASSRDRGIGAKNIQYF.